The 29 T cell receptor beta chains reported below all come from one sample, sequenced in a study of tumor-infiltrating lymphocytes in primary liver carcinoma. From around 530 ng of total RNA, TCR beta-specific cDNA was reverse-transcribed using a constant-region primer. Modified slightly, ARM-PCR produced TCR beta libraries over three nested multiplex PCR rounds. PCR rounds one and two used TRBV1-TRBV30 forward primers with a C-beta reverse primer for around 9 cycles each. TCRdb reprocessed the multiplex PCR reads with MiXCR, giving one entry per CDR3 protein. The sample has about 23,000 distinct CDR3 sequences, approximately 71% seen once. The study co-extracted DNA and RNA from about 19-30 mg of unsorted bulk tissue. The material sequenced was liver tumor tissue from sampling region 5. Subset described: tumor region T5, tumor centre. These TCRs come from a woman in her thirties with primary liver carcinoma and hepatitis B virus infection.

The V call is TRBV7-9, the J call TRBJ2-6; possible D gene TRBD1, 5 bases. The CDR3 spans 15 residues. Germline CDR1 is SEHNR and CDR2 is FQNEAQ (reference sequence). With 11 bases removed from V and 4 bases from J, the gap between germline ends came to 18 bases. CDR3 DNA: TGTGCCGGCGGCTTAGTGGACACCGGGGCCAACGTCCTGACTTTC. Protein product: CAGGLVDTGANVLTF.

Remarks on this clonotype: The junction departs from the called germline gene at one end, perhaps through a read error. This rearrangement joins TRBV4-3 to TRBJ2-7, with D possibly being TRBD2 (5 bases). The CDR3 extends over 13 amino acids. Looked up from germline, CDR1 is LGHNA and CDR2 is YSLEER. The CDR3 coding sequence is TGCGCCAGCATACGGGGAAACGGCTACGAGCCGTACTTC. It codes for CASIRGNGYEPYF.

About this clonotype: Compared with germline, one end of the junction differs, possibly owing to a read error. The V gene is TRBV11-3, the J gene TRBJ2-3; D not resolved. Germline loops: CDR1 SGHNT, CDR2 YENEEA. The length of the CDR3 is 16 residues. The CDR3 protein is CASSSWNGRGTDTQYF. The CDR3 DNA follows: TGCGCCAGCAGCTCCTGGAACGGGCGAGGCACAGATACGCAGTATTTT. The full variable domain, its missing parts supplied by reference TRBV11-3 and TRBJ2-3, is EAGVVQSPRYKIIEKKQPVAFWCNPISGHNTLYWYLQNLGQGPELLIRYENEEAVDDSQLPKDRFSAERLKGVDSTLKIQPAELGDSAVYLCASSSWNGRGTDTQYFGPGTRLTVL.

Note on this clonotype: Just one base apart from a much larger clone, this may be a read error. The chain uses TRBV18 and TRBJ2-1, with TRBD2 matching over 13 bases. Germline CDR1 is KGHSH and CDR2 is LQKENI. The CDR3 consists of 17 residues. J gave up 6 bases and V 5 bases, and 10 bases lay outside the gene matches. This CDR3 reads CASSELAGGPPFNEQFF. The DNA of the CDR3 is TGTGCCAGCTCAGAACTAGCGGGAGGGCCCCCCTTCAATGAGCAGTTCTTC.

With respect to this clonotype: The CDR3 carries no conserved terminal phenylalanine or tryptophan, so it likely arises from a read error. The limits of the CDR3 on the DNA are not certain, so only TCRdb's listed CDR3 is given. The chain joins TRBV6-6 to TRBJ1-2; TRBD1, as called in the table, went unchecked against the DNA. The CDR3 adds up to 15 amino acids, both ends counted. CDR1 is MNHNY, CDR2 SVGAGI, per germline (reference sequence). This CDR3 reads CASSYSDRVTYGYAI.

This clonotype is a singleton in its sample. An end of the junction does not agree with germline; a read error may underlie this. The genes are TRBV5-5 and TRBJ2-7; possibly TRBD2 for D (5 bases). Per germline, CDR1 SGHKS and CDR2 YYEKEE (reference sequence). This CDR3 has 14 amino acids. The CDR3 coding sequence is TGTGCCAGCAACTTCGAACAGACTATCTACGAGCGGTACTTT. Residues: CASNFEQTIYERYF.

As to this clonotype: No conserved phenylalanine or tryptophan is present at the end of the CDR3, so a read error is the likely explanation. This chain connects TRBV5-4 to TRBJ2-5; 7 bases agree with TRBD2. V trimming: 0 bases; J trimming: 2 bases; junction bases outside the gene matches: 7. CDR1 SGHNT and CDR2 YYREEE come from the germline V gene (reference sequence). This CDR3 spans 16 amino acids. CDR3 in amino acids: CASSLAGAGAQETQYY. CDR3 in DNA: TGTGCCAGCAGCTTGGCCGGCGCGGGAGCTCAAGAGACCCAGTACTAC.

This clonotype occurred many times. The chain joins TRBV4-1 to TRBJ2-7; D gene uncertain. Trimming took 8 bases from V and 5 from J, leaving 13 bases between them. The CDR3 runs 12 residues. Germline CDR1 reads MGHRA; CDR2 reads YSYEKL. CDR3 bases: TGCGCCAGCCTAGGATGGAGTAACGAGCAGTACTTC. This encodes CASLGWSNEQYF.

About this clonotype: One end of the junction varies from germline; a read error may be responsible. The rearrangement uses TRBV12-3 or TRBV12-4 and TRBJ2-2; TRBD2 is a possible D gene (5 bases). The CDR3 spans 14 residues. The CDR3 sequence is CASRSRLNTGELSF. The CDR3 coding sequence is TGTGCCAGCAGGTCCCGTCTGAACACCGGGGAGCTGTCTTTT.

On this clonotype itself: At one boundary the junction diverges from the germline segment, which might be a read error. The chain couples TRBV6-1 to TRBJ2-2; D may be TRBD1 or TRBD2 (6 bases each). The CDR3 has 19 amino acids. The germline V gene has CDR1 MNHNS and CDR2 SASEGT. The DNA of the CDR3 is TGTGCCAACAGTGAAACCCTTCCCGGGGGCGCCACGAACACCGGGGAGCTGGTTTTT. Translation: CANSETLPGGATNTGELVF.

A word on this clonotype: This likely comes from a read error, as the CDR3 has no conserved phenylalanine or tryptophan at its end. The limits of the CDR3 on the DNA are not certain, so only TCRdb's listed CDR3 is given. The rearrangement links TRBV11-2 to TRBJ2-7; TRBD2, the D gene given by the table, was not confirmed from the DNA. The CDR3 region is 13 residues in length, termini included. Germline loops: CDR1 SGHAT, CDR2 FQNNGV. The CDR3 is CANSLDRGEVKYS.

Concerning this clonotype: One end of the junction does not line up with germline, which may come from a read error. This CDR3 is CDSSWSGGTGTQYF. The CDR3 DNA sequence: TGTGACAGCAGCTGGTCAGGGGGCACTGGGACCCAATACTTC. V and J are TRBV11-1 and TRBJ2-5; 8 bases match TRBD1. The length of the CDR3 is 14 residues. Germline V gives CDR1 SGHAT, CDR2 FQDESV (reference sequence).

Worth noting for this clonotype: The junction and the germline gene differ at one end; a read error may be behind it. The J gene is TRBJ1-5, the V gene TRBV4-1, with D unclear. The CDR3 extends over 14 amino acids. Germline CDR1 is MGHRA and CDR2 is YSYEKL. This CDR3 reads CAGSLSLSNQPQHF. The CDR3 region has the DNA TGTGCCGGCAGCCTCTCATTAAGCAATCAGCCCCAGCATTTT.

Details on this clonotype: Germline is not matched at one junction end, which may reflect a read error. The chain employs TRBV7-3 and TRBJ2-3, with D uncertain. The CDR3 length is 15 residues. Germline assignment: CDR1 SGHTA and CDR2 FQGTGA. The CDR3 is CVSSPYKGGTDMQYF. In nucleotides, the CDR3 is TGTGTCAGCAGCCCCTACAAAGGCGGCACAGATATGCAGTATTTT.

A remark on this clonotype: The conserved final phenylalanine or tryptophan is absent from the CDR3, which likely points to a read error. The CDR3 reads CATSDLGSSAQETQYL. CDR3 DNA sequence: TGTGCCACCAGTGATTTAGGGTCGAGCGCACAAGAGACCCAGTACTTA. The chain recombines TRBV24-1 with TRBJ2-5; D gene unclear. V shed 1 base and J shed 2 bases, with 13 bases lying between them. The CDR3 has 16 amino acids. Per germline, CDR1 KGHDR and CDR2 SFDVKD.

This clonotype occurred many times. The V gene is TRBV2, the J gene TRBJ1-5; a weak D match, TRBD1 (5 bases). This CDR3 is 15 amino acids long. Germline V lookup: CDR1 SNHLY, CDR2 FYNNEI. V was cut by 1 base and J by 0 bases, with 7 bases left in between. CDR3 sequence: CASSEGTHSNQPQHF. CDR3 coding DNA: TGTGCCAGCAGTGAAGGGACACATAGCAATCAGCCCCAGCATTTT.

A note on this clonotype: At one boundary the junction diverges from the germline segment, which might be a read error. The rearrangement uses TRBV10-3 and TRBJ1-3; D is uncertain. Germline V gene data show CDR1 as ENHRY and CDR2 as SYGVKD. The CDR3 is made up of 14 amino acids. The CDR3 sequence is CAINESVPGSTIYF. The CDR3 bases are TGTGCCATCAATGAGTCAGTTCCTGGAAGCACCATATATTTT.

This clonotype was counted a single time. The J gene is TRBJ2-2, the V gene TRBV5-6; unclear D gene. Germline V gene lookup returns CDR1 SGHDT and CDR2 YYEEEE. This CDR3 region has 15 residues. CDR3 protein: CSWSLAPRVTGELFF. The CDR3 DNA reads as TGTTCCTGGAGCTTGGCACCCAGAGTCACCGGGGAGCTGTTTTTT.

A note on this clonotype: Relative to the germline gene, one junction end is altered; a read error may explain this. This chain uses TRBV7-8 with TRBJ2-7, with D uncertain. The germline gives CDR1 SGHVS, CDR2 FQNEAQ. CDR3 length equals 18 residues. CDR3 region: CASSSGRGRTMSPYERYF. For the CDR3, the DNA is TGTGCCAGTAGCTCGGGTCGCGGTCGTACTATGAGCCCCTACGAGCGGTACTTC. Filled out from reference TRBV7-8 and TRBJ2-7, the complete variable domain reads GAGVSQSPRYKVAKRGQDVALRCDPISGHVSLFWYQQALGQGPEFLTYFQNEAQLDKSGLPSDRFFAERPEGSVSTLKIQRTQQEDSAVYLCASSSGRGRTMSPYERYFGPGTRLTVT.

The table lists this clonotype with a count of one. One end of the junction is discordant with germline, which a read error may explain. The chain couples TRBV28 to TRBJ2-3, with D tentatively TRBD1 (5 bases). There are 17 residues in the CDR3. Germline CDR1 and CDR2: MDHEN and SYDVKM. CDR3 sequence reads: CASSFDSMRWGIDTQCF. The CDR3 DNA reads as TGTGCCAGCAGTTTTGATAGTATGAGGTGGGGCATAGATACGCAGTGTTTT.

This clonotype was observed at least ten times. The chain links TRBV30 to TRBJ2-2, with 7 nucleotides matching TRBD1. This CDR3 region has 15 residues. Trimming cost V 4 bases and J 5 bases; bases outside gene matches: 10. Germline CDR1 and CDR2: GTSNPN and SVGIG (reference sequence). In DNA, the CDR3 is TGTGCCTGGACCGGCAGCAGGGGGAGTACCGGGGAGCTGTTTTTT. This encodes CAWTGSRGSTGELFF.

V gene TRBV11-2 combines with J gene TRBJ1-1; the match to TRBD1 covers 8 bases. Unmatched junction bases numbered 11, after V lost 7 bases and J lost 7 bases. From germline, CDR1 is SGHAT and CDR2 FQNNGV. CDR3 length equals 14 residues. CDR3 region: CASKTLGQGGEAFF. The CDR3 nucleotides read TGTGCCAGCAAGACTCTAGGACAGGGCGGTGAAGCTTTCTTT.

This clonotype was found many times. The V gene is TRBV6-1, the J gene TRBJ1-1; no clear D. This CDR3 comprises 12 residues. Per germline, CDR1 MNHNS and CDR2 SASEGT. The germline V and J ends were trimmed by 4 bases and 4 bases, with 7 bases remaining between them. The CDR3 coding sequence is TGTGCCAGCAGTGGTTGGAGCACTGAAGCTTTCTTT. Encoded protein: CASSGWSTEAFF.

This clonotype was detected many times. The chain is built from TRBV5-6 and TRBJ2-3; D uncertain. V shed 2 bases and J shed 6 bases, with 13 bases lying between them. Germline CDR1 SGHDT, CDR2 YYEEEE. The CDR3 is 14 residues long. CDR3 in amino acids: CASSLLSESDTQYF. The CDR3 DNA reads TGTGCCAGCAGCTTATTATCAGAGTCGGATACGCAGTATTTT.

With respect to this clonotype: This is likely a read error, given that the CDR3 carries no conserved phenylalanine or tryptophan at its end. It is unclear where the CDR3 begins or ends on the DNA, so no DNA is shown, and the CDR3 is as TCRdb lists it. The chain employs TRBV6-5 and TRBJ2-1; TRBD1 reflects the table's D call only, with no check against the DNA. Germline CDR1 reads MNHEY; CDR2 reads SVGAGI. The CDR3 totals 14 residues, both ends included. The CDR3 sequence is CASMLGGQYNELFL.

On this clonotype: A much larger clone lies one base from this, so it may be a read error. The V call is TRBV12-5, the J call TRBJ1-1, with D tentatively TRBD1 (5 bases). Germline CDR1 and CDR2: LGHNT and FRNRAP. CDR3 length: 12 amino acids. The CDR3: CASDLGLGKAFF. Written as DNA, the CDR3 is TGTGCTAGTGATTTGGGACTGGGAAAAGCTTTCTTT. The whole variable domain, filled in from reference TRBV12-5 and TRBJ1-1, reads DARVTQTPRHKVTEMGQEVTMRCQPILGHNTVFWYRQTMMQGLELLAYFRNRAPLDDSGMPKDRFSAEMPDATLATLKIQPSEPRDSAVYFCASDLGLGKAFFGQGTRLTVV.

This clonotype was seen more than once but under ten times. The final CDR3 position lacks the conserved phenylalanine or tryptophan, pointing to a likely read error. The DNA is left out, because the CDR3 cannot be placed on it with certainty; the CDR3 is given as TCRdb lists it. The V call is TRBV12-3 or TRBV12-4, the J call TRBJ2-3. 13 amino acids form the CDR3, both terminal residues included. This CDR3 reads CASSLDRTDTHYS.

About this clonotype: The junction differs from germline at one of its ends, possibly a read error. The chain carries TRBV29-1 and TRBJ2-7; D gene uncertain. The CDR3 is made up of 12 amino acids. Germline V gene sequence: CDR1 SQVTM, CDR2 ANQGSEA. The CDR3 protein is CSVESFGYEQYF. The CDR3 nucleotides read TGCAGTGTTGAAAGTTTCGGGTACGAGCAGTACTTC.

This chain links TRBV11-2 with TRBJ2-7; D gene ambiguous. This CDR3 has 13 residues. Trimming left V 8 bases short and J 6 bases short, with 17 bases between. Germline V gene data show CDR1 as SGHAT and CDR2 as FQNNGV. The CDR3 sequence: CASCPSNMSEQYF. DNA of the CDR3: TGTGCCAGCTGCCCCTCGAATATGAGCGAGCAGTACTTC.